This T cell receptor beta chain was captured in a study of T cell responses to AZD1222 COVID-19 vaccine. Findings and limits, study-wide: The donor group comprised mostly white British people and more females; the analysis possibly underestimated clonal diversity. Only a handful of people who got AZD1222 tested seropositive at baseline. Repertoires were collected only later (after the peak T cell response had occurred).

This clone was counted only a few times. Its antigen is as yet unknown. TCRdb's copy holds only in-frame clones and misses some; the assay was immunoSEQ multiplex PCR. The sample shows about 180,000 clones, about nine tenths of them seen only once. The TCR was taken from an adult in good health. The starting material was peripheral blood, obtained on day 0 of AZD1222 vaccination.

The CDR3 bases are TGTGCCAGCAGTTCCAGGGGGCGCGGGTTCACTAATGAAAAACTGTTTTTT. It encodes CASSSRGRGFTNEKLFF. The chain uses TRBV27 and TRBJ1-4; 8 nucleotides match TRBD1. This CDR3 is 17 amino acids long. The trim removed 4 bases at V and 2 bases at J, leaving 9 bases unmatched. Per the germline V gene, CDR1 is MNHEY and CDR2 is SMNVEV (reference sequence).